This T cell receptor (beta chain) was profiled in a study of OX40 agonist ivuxolimab in advanced cancers. About the study: Partial responses were achieved by three patients, of whom one had hepatocellular carcinoma and two had cutaneous melanoma.

The assay was immunoSEQ multiplex PCR, and TCRdb's table has in-frame clones only and misses some. In the table there are nearly 95,000 clones, 90% to 95% of which are singletons. The germline gives CDR1 SGHNT, CDR2 YYREEE (reference sequence). The V and J ends lost 1 base and 5 bases, in that order; junction bases with no gene match: 7. The CDR3 spans 17 residues. The rearrangement joins TRBV5-4 to TRBJ2-5; 14 bases map to TRBD2. The receptor comes from an adult with an advanced solid tumor such as melanoma, head and neck, liver or kidney cancer. This specimen was CD4+ or CD8+ T cells sorted from blood, taken in a trial of the OX40 agonist ivuxolimab. CDR3 sequence (DNA): TGTGCCAGCAGCTTGCAGACTAGCGGGGGGGCCGAGGAGACCCAGTACTTC. Protein product: CASSLQTSGGAEETQYF.